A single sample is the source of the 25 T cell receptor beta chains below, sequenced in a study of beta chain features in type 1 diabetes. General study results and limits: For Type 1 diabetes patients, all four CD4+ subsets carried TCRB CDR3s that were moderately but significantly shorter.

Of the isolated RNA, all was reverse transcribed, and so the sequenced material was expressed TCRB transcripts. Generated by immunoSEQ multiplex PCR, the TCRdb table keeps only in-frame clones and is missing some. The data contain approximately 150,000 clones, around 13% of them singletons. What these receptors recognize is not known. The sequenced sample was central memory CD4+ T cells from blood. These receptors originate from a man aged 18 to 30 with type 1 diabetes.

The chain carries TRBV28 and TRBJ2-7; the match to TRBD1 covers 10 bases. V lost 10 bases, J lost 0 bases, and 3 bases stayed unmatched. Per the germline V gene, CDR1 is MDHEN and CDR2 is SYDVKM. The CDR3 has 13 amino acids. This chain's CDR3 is CATDRGRSYEQYF. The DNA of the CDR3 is TGTGCCACAGACAGGGGGCGCTCCTACGAGCAGTACTTC.

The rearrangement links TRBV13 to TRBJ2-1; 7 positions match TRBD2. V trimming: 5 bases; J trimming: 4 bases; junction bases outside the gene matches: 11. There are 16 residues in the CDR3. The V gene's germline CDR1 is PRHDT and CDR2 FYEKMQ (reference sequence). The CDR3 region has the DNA TGTGCCAGCAGCCGAGGGTTGCGGGGGACTTACAATGAGCAGTTCTTC. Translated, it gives CASSRGLRGTYNEQFF.

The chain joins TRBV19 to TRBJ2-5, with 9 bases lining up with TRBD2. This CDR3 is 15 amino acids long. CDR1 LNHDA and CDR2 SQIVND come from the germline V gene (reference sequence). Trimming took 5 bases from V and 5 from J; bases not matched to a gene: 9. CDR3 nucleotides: TGTGCCAGTAGTGTTAGCGGGGGCCTGGAGGAGACCCAGTACTTC. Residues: CASSVSGGLEETQYF.

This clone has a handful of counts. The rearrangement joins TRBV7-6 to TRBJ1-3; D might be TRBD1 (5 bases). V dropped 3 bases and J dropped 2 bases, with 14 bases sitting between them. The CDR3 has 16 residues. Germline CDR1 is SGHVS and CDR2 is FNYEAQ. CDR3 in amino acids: CASSLESGGTGNTIYF. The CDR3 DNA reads TGTGCCAGCAGCTTGGAGAGCGGGGGGACTGGAAACACCATATATTTT.

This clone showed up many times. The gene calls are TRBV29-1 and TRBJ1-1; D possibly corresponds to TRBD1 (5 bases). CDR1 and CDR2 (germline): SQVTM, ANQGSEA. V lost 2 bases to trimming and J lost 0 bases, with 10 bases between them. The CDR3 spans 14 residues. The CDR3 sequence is CSVENRPMNTEAFF. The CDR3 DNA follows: TGCAGCGTTGAAAACAGGCCCATGAACACTGAAGCTTTCTTT.

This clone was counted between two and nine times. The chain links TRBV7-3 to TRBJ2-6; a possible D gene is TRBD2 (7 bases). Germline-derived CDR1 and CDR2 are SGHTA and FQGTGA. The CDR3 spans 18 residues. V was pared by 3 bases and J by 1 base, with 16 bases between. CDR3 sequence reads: CASSFTGGPFSGANVLTF. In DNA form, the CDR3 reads TGTGCCAGCAGCTTCACGGGGGGCCCCTTTTCTGGGGCCAACGTCCTGACTTTC.

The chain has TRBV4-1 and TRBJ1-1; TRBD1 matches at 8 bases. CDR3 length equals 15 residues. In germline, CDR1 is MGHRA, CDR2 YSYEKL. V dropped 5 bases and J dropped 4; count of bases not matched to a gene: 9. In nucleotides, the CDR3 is TGCGCCAGCAGCGTAGGACAGGGTGTGGGCACTGAAGCTTTCTTT. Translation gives CASSVGQGVGTEAFF.

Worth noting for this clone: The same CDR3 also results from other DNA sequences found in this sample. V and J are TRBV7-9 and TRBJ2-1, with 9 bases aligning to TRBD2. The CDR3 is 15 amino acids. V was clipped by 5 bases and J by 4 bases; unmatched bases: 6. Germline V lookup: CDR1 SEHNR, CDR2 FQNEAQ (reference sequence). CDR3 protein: CASSLIAGAYNEQFF. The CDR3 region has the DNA TGTGCCAGCAGCCTTATAGCGGGGGCGTACAATGAGCAGTTCTTC.

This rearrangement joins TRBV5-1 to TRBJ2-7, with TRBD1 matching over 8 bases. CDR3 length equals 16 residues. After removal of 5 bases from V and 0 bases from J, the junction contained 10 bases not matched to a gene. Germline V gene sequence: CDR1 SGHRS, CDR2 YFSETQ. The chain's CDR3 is CASRHGQGANSYEQYF. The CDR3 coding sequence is TGCGCCAGCAGACATGGACAGGGTGCCAACTCCTACGAGCAGTACTTC.

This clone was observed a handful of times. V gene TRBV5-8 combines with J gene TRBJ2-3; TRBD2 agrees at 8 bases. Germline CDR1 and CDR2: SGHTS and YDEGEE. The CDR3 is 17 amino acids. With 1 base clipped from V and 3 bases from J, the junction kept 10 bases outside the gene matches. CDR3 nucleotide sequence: TGTGCCAGCAGCTTGAGCGGGGGTTTCGATCTAACAGATACGCAGTATTTT. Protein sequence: CASSLSGGFDLTDTQYF. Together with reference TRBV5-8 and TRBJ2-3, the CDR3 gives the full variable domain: EAGVTQSPTHLIKTRGQQATLRCSPISGHTSVYWYQQALGLGLQFLLWYDEGEERNRGNFPPRFSGRQFPNYSSELNVNALELEDSALYLCASSLSGGFDLTDTQYFGPGTRLTVL.

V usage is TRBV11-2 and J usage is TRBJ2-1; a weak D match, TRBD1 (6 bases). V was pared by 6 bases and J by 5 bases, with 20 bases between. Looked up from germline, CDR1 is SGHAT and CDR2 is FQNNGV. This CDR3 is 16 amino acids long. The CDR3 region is CASSPVTTGLNNEQFF. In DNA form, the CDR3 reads TGTGCCAGCAGTCCCGTGACGACAGGTCTCAACAATGAGCAGTTCTTC.

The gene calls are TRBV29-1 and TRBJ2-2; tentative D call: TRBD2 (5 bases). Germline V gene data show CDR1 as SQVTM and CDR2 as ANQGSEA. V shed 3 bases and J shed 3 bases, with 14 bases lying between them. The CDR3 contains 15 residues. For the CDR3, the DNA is TGCAGCGTTGACCCGGGGTGGGGTCACACCGGGGAGCTGTTTTTT. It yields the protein CSVDPGWGHTGELFF.

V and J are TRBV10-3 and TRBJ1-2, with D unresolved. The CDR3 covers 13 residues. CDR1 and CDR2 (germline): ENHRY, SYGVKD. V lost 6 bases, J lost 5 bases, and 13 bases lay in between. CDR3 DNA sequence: TGTGCCATCAGGGACGGGAGTCCTTATGGCTACACCTTC. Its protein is CAIRDGSPYGYTF.

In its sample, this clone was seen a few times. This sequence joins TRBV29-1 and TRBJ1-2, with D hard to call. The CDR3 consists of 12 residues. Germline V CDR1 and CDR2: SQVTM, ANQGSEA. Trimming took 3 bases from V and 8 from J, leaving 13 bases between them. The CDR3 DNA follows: TGCAGCGTTGAGTCCCGGAGTAGGGGCTACACCTTC. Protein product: CSVESRSRGYTF.

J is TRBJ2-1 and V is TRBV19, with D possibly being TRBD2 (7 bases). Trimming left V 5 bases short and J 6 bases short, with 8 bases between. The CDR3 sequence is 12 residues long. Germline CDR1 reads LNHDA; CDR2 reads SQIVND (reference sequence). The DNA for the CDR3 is TGTGCCAGTAGTGGGGGGGCCAATGAGCAGTTCTTC. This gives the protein CASSGGANEQFF.

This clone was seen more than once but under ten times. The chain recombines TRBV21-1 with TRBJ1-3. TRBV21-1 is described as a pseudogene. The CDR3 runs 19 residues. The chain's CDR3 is CASSKEGRTDLYSGNTIYF. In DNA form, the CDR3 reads TGTGCCAGCAGCAAAGAAGGCAGGACCGATCTGTACTCTGGAAACACCATATATTTT.

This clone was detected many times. CDR3 sequence: CAWSVGAAGEKLFF. As DNA, the CDR3 is TGTGCCTGGAGTGTGGGGGCCGCGGGTGAAAAACTGTTTTTT. The V call is TRBV30, the J call TRBJ1-4, with a tentative D call TRBD1 (6 bases). V was trimmed by 0 bases and J by 7 bases, leaving 12 bases between them. Germline CDR1 and CDR2: GTSNPN and SVGIG (reference sequence). The CDR3 has 14 residues.

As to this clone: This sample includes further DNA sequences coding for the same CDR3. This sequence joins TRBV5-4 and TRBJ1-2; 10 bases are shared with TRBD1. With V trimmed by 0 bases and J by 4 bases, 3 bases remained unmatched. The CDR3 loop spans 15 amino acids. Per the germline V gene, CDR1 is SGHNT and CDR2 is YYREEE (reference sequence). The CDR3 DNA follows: TGTGCCAGCAGCTTGGGGGGACAGGGGAGCTATGGCTACACCTTC. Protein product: CASSLGGQGSYGYTF.

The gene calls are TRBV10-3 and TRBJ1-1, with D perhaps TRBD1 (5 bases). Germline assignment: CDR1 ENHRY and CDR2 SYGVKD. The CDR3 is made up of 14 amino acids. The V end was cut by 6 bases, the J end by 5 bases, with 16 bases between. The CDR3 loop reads CAISDDRRGTEAFF. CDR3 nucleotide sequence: TGTGCCATCAGCGATGACAGAAGGGGAACTGAAGCTTTCTTT.

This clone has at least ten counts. This CDR3 reads CATSRDLGHYEQYF. The CDR3 DNA sequence: TGTGCCACCAGCAGAGACTTGGGGCACTACGAGCAGTACTTC. The V call is TRBV15, the J call TRBJ2-7; possible D gene TRBD1, 5 bases. CDR3 length: 14 amino acids. The germline V gene encodes CDR1 LNHNV and CDR2 YYDKDF (reference sequence). The V gene lost 0 bases and the J gene lost 3 bases, with 9 bases spanning the gap.

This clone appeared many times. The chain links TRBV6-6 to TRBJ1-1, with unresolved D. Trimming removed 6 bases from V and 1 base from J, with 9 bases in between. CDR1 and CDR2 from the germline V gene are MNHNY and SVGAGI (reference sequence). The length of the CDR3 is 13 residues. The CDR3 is CASSLGSNTEAFF. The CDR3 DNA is TGTGCCAGCAGCCTCGGATCGAACACTGAAGCTTTCTTT.

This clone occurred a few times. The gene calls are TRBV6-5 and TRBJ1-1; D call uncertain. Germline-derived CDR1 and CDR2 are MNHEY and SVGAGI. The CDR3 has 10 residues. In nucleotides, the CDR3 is TGTGTGATTGGAAAGACTGAAGCTTTCTTT. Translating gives CVIGKTEAFF.

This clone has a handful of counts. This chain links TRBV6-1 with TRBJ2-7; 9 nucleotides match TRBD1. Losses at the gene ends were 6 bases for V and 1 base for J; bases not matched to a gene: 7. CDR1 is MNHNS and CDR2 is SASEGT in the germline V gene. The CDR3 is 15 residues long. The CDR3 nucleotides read TGTGCCAGCAGGAGGGACAGGGAAACATCCTACGAGCAGTACTTC. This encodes CASRRDRETSYEQYF.

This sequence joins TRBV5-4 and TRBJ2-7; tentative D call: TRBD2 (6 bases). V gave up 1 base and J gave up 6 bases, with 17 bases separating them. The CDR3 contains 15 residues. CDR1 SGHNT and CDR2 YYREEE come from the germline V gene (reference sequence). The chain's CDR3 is CASSLRVSAGGEQYF. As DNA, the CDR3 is TGTGCCAGCAGCTTGCGGGTGTCGGCCGGGGGCGAGCAGTACTTC.

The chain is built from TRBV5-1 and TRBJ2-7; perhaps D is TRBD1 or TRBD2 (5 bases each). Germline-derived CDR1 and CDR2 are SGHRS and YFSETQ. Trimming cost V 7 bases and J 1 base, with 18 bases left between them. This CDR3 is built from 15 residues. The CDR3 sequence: CASALTFGTSYEQYF. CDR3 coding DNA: TGCGCCAGCGCCTTGACCTTCGGGACGTCCTACGAGCAGTACTTC.